This T cell receptor (beta chain) was captured in a study of blood T cell repertoires in COVID-19. Study background: COVID-19 samples collected from the United States, Italy and Spain covered acute and convalescent phases. T cells, B-cell-depleted T cells, or PBMCs provided the cDNA or gDNA that served as material.

This table comes from immunoSEQ multiplex PCR, and its TCRdb copy is limited to in-frame clones, with some not included. The sample lists approximately 170,000 clones; over 90% were seen once. The CDR3 totals 16 residues. From germline, CDR1 is LGHDT and CDR2 YNNKEL (reference sequence). After removal of 2 bases from V and 3 bases from J, the junction contained 4 bases not matched to a gene. The TCR was taken from a woman between 55 and 75 years old with COVID-19, enrolled during active disease. The sample was peripheral blood. The genes are TRBV3-1 (or the pseudogene TRBV3-2) and TRBJ2-3, with 11 positions matching TRBD2. The CDR3 sequence is CASSQPSGGRTDTQYF. CDR3 in DNA: TGTGCCAGCAGCCAACCTAGCGGGGGGCGGACAGATACGCAGTATTTT.